This record looks at one TCR beta chain sequence and its context. PCR primers comprised 60 Vbeta and 13 Jbeta primers. Repertoires were generated with immunoSEQ multiplex PCR, while TCRdb's copy carries only in-frame clones and drops some. Found here are some 80,000 clones, approximately 62% of them singletons; the top ten hold 4% to 5.5%. The V gene's germline CDR1 is MNHEY and CDR2 SMNVEV (reference sequence). Trimming removed 4 bases at V and 0 bases at J, with 10 bases between. This CDR3 comprises 14 residues. The source of the sample is a study of cytomegalovirus exposure and HLA in healthy donors.

V usage is TRBV27 and J usage is TRBJ2-7, with D possibly matching TRBD2 (5 bases). The receptor's source is a male donor in good health and CMV-seropositive. The source material was PBMCs. Here the CDR3 DNA reads TGTGCCAGCAGTTCGACGGCGGGCTCCTACGAGCAGTACTTC. It specifies CASSSTAGSYEQYF.